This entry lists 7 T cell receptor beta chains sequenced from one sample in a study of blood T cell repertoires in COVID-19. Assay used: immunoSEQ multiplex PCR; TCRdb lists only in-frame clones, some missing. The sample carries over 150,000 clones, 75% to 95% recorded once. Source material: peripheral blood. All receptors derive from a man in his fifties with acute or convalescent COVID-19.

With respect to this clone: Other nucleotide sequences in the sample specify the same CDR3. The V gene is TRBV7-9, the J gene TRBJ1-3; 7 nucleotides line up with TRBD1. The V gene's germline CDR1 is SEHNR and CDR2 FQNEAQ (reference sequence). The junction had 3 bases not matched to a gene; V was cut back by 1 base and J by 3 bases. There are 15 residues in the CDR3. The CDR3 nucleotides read TGTGCCAGCAGCTTAGAACAGGGGCGTGGAAACACCATATATTTT. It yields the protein CASSLEQGRGNTIYF.

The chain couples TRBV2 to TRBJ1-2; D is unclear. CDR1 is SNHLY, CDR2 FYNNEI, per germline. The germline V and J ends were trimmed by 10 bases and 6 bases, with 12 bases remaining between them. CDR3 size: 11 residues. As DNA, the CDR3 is TGTGCCAACCCGACAAGAAATGGCTACACCTTC. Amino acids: CANPTRNGYTF.

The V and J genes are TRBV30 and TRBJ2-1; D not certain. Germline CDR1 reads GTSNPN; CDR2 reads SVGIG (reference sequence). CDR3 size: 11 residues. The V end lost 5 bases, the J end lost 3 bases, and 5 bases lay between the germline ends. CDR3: CAWRSYNEQFF. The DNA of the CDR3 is TGTGCCTGGCGGAGCTACAATGAGCAGTTCTTC.

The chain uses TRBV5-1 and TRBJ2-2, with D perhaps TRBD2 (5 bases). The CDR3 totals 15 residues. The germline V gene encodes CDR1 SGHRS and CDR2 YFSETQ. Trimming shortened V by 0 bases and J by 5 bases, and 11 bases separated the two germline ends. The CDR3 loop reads CASSLAGLKTGELFF. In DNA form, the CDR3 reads TGCGCCAGCAGCTTGGCCGGACTCAAGACCGGGGAGCTGTTTTTT.

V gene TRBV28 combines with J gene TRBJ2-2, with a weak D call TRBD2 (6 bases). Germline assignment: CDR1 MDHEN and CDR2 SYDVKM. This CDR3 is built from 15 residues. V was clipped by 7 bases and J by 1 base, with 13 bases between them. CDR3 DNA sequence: TGTGCCAGCAAGAGAACGGGAGTGAACACCGGGGAGCTGTTTTTT. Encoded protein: CASKRTGVNTGELFF.

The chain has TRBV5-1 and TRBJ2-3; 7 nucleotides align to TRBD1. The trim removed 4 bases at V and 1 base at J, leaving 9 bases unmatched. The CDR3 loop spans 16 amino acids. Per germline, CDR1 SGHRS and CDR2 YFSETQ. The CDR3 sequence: CASSGFRQGGTDTQYF. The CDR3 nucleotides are TGCGCCAGCAGCGGCTTTCGACAGGGAGGCACAGATACGCAGTATTTT.

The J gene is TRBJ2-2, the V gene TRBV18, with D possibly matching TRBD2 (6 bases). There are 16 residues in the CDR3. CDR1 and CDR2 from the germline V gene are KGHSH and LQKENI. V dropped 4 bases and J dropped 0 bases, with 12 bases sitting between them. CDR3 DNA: TGTGCCAGCTCACGGTCCGGGACTCCGAACACCGGGGAGCTGTTTTTT. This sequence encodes CASSRSGTPNTGELFF.